The sequence of this T cell receptor beta chain was determined in a study of cytomegalovirus exposure and HLA in healthy donors. Study overall: An earlier analysis identified under 130 million unique TCR beta sequences in some 180 million T cells. General study points: Later analysis identified over 15,000 TCR beta sequences associated with HLA alleles, using a false discovery rate threshold of 0.05. The listing of 150 to 200 TCR beta chains classed them as cytomegalovirus-associated.

With regard to this clone: The antigen remains unidentified.

V lost 5 bases to trimming and J lost 4 bases, with 11 bases between them. CDR3 length equals 13 residues. CDR1 is SGHAT and CDR2 is FQNNGV in the germline V gene. Use of 60 Vbeta and 13 Jbeta primers characterized the PCR. In the study's own analysis: About 10 million shared chains were among the 80 million or so unique TCR beta chains that a later analysis counted. Only in-frame clones appear in the TCRdb table, and some are missing; sequencing was by immunoSEQ multiplex PCR. V, J and clone size are taken as reported in that table, and D and trimming were inferred from the DNA itself. Of over 200,000 clones listed, around 80% are singletons.

This TCR was sampled from a woman aged 55-70 years in good health and CMV-seropositive. This chain connects TRBV11-2 to TRBJ1-2, with a tentative D call TRBD1 (6 bases). The material sequenced was PBMCs. CDR3 region: CASSTGGAYGYTF. CDR3 nucleotide sequence: TGTGCCAGCAGCACCGGGGGGGCCTATGGCTACACCTTC.